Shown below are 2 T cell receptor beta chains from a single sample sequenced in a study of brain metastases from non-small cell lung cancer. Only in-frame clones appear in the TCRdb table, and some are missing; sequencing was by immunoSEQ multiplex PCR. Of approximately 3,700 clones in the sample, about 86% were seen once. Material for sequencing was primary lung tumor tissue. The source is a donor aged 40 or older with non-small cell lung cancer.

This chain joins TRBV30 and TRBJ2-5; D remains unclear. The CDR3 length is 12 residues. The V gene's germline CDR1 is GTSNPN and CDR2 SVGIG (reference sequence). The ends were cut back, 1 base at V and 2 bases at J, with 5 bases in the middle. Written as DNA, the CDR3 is TGTGCCTGGAGTGCAGGTCAAGAGACCCAGTACTTC. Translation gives CAWSAGQETQYF.

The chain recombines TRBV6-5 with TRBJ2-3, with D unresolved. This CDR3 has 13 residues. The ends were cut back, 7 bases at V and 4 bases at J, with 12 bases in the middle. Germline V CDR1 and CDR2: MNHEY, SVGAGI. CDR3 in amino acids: CASTRGGADTQYF. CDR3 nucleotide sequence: TGTGCCAGCACCCGCGGCGGCGCAGATACGCAGTATTTT.